This T cell receptor beta chain was obtained from a study of blood T cell repertoires in COVID-19. Overall study context: Both acute and convalescent COVID-19 samples were obtained from the United States, Italy and Spain. T cells, B-cell-depleted T cells, or PBMCs supplied cDNA or gDNA.

The CDR3 contains 15 residues. The V gene's germline CDR1 is SGHRS and CDR2 YFSETQ. Unmatched junction bases numbered 7, after V lost 1 base and J lost 3 bases. In the study's own analysis: Amplification with reference gene primers provided the estimates of nucleated cell counts. Libraries were prepared by immunoSEQ multiplex PCR; TCRdb keeps only in-frame clonotypes and omits some of them. V and J calls and clone size are copied from that table; D and trimming were computed from the DNA. The repertoire includes 100,000 to 120,000 clones, about nine tenths of them detected once, and approximately 2.5% sits in the top ten.

The clonotype was recovered from a human donor in a cohort sampled during active COVID-19. Sequenced input: peripheral blood. This chain connects TRBV5-1 to TRBJ2-7, with 7 bases identical to TRBD2. CDR3 bases: TGCGCCAGCAGCTTGTCGGCGGGGGAGCGCTACGAGCAGTACTTC. Its translation is CASSLSAGERYEQYF.